The 12 T cell receptor beta chains listed next were all sequenced from one sample in a study of regulatory T cells in long-lasting Graves disease. Time point meaning: newly diagnosed GD, antithyroid drugs for less than 3 months. Preparation of the TCR library used RNA extracted from PBMCs. The authors built TCR beta libraries using iRepertoire HTBI primers and Arm-PCR of CDR3 regions. TCRdb ran MiXCR on the multiplex PCR reads and lists one entry per CDR3 protein. Of approximately 350,000 distinct CDR3 sequences listed, over 15% are singletons. This sample also appeared in a second study, on T cells in Graves' hyperthyroidism and ophthalmopathy.

Sequenced material: peripheral blood mononuclear cells (PBMCs), taken at new diagnosis, from a patient treated with antithyroid drugs. These TCRs come from a man in his forties with Graves disease.

This clonotype was detected ten times or more. The rearrangement links TRBV18 to TRBJ1-5; TRBD1 might be the D (5 bases). The CDR3 contains 15 residues. The V end lost 5 bases, the J end lost 2 bases, and 13 bases lay between the germline ends. Germline V CDR1 and CDR2: KGHSH, LQKENI. The CDR3 loop reads CASSSGGKGNQPQHF. CDR3 DNA sequence: TGTGCCAGCTCATCCGGGGGAAAGGGCAATCAGCCCCAGCATTTT.

This clonotype was detected ten times or more. V usage is TRBV30 and J usage is TRBJ2-5, with TRBD1 as a possible D gene (6 bases). This CDR3 is built from 13 residues. V lost 4 bases and J lost 7, with 16 bases in between. Per the germline V gene, CDR1 is GTSNPN and CDR2 is SVGIG (reference sequence). CDR3 sequence reads: CAWTQGAPGTQYF. The CDR3 DNA sequence: TGTGCCTGGACACAGGGCGCCCCGGGGACCCAGTACTTC.

This clonotype was seen at least ten times. V usage is TRBV18 and J usage is TRBJ2-1; D remains unclear. The J call may be faulty, since TRBJ2-3 better matches the DNA end. This CDR3 spans 12 amino acids. CDR1 is KGHSH and CDR2 is LQKENI in the germline V gene. This CDR3 is CASSRLLDTQYF. For the CDR3, the DNA is TGTGCCAGCTCCCGATTGCTGGATACGCAGTATTTT.

This sequence joins TRBV6-2 or TRBV6-3 and TRBJ2-5; D is unresolved. The CDR3 has 14 residues. The germline CDR1 and CDR2 sequences are MNHEY and SVGEGT. V lost 0 bases, J lost 7 bases, and 12 bases lay in between. CDR3 DNA sequence: TGTGCCAGCAGTTACTCAAGGAATTCTGCGACCCAGTACTTC. Translated: CASSYSRNSATQYF.

This clonotype was counted many times. This CDR3 reads CASSIPTSGGANIQYF. As DNA, the CDR3 is TGCGCCAGCAGCATACCGACTAGCGGGGGGGCGAACATTCAGTACTTC. This sequence joins TRBV5-1 and TRBJ2-4; 14 bases are a match to TRBD2. This CDR3 contains 16 residues. With 4 bases clipped from V and 7 bases from J, the junction kept 7 bases outside the gene matches. Germline CDR1 and CDR2: SGHRS and YFSETQ.

This clonotype was found many times. The chain links TRBV2 to TRBJ1-5, with D perhaps matching TRBD1 (6 bases). The V gene lost 4 bases and the J gene lost 5 bases, with 12 bases spanning the gap. The CDR3 totals 14 residues. Germline CDR1 and CDR2: SNHLY and FYNNEI. CDR3 sequence reads: CASSVEGGDQPQHF. As DNA, the CDR3 is TGTGCCAGCAGTGTTGAAGGGGGAGATCAGCCCCAGCATTTT.

This clonotype was recorded a few times. The chain carries TRBV25-1 and TRBJ1-6; 10 bases fit TRBD1. This CDR3 comprises 17 residues. Per germline, CDR1 MGHDK and CDR2 SYGVNS. Losses at the gene ends were 1 base for V and 7 bases for J; bases not matched to a gene: 7. The DNA of the CDR3 is TGTGCCAGCAGTGAATTCCGGCGGGGACAGGGGAATTCACCCCTCCACTTT. Protein: CASSEFRRGQGNSPLHF.

This clonotype has more than one count but fewer than ten. This chain connects TRBV6-1 to TRBJ2-5; 10 nucleotides line up with TRBD2. The junction had 7 bases not matched to a gene; V was cut back by 7 bases and J by 5 bases. Germline V gene lookup returns CDR1 MNHNS and CDR2 SASEGT. The CDR3 extends over 14 amino acids. The CDR3 reads CASISGGAGETQYF. As DNA, the CDR3 is TGTGCCAGCATAAGCGGGGGGGCGGGGGAGACCCAGTACTTC.

This clonotype was observed a handful of times. The rearrangement uses TRBV4-1 and TRBJ1-2, with D maybe TRBD1 (6 bases). V was clipped by 0 bases and J by 0 bases, with 23 bases between them. This CDR3 comprises 20 residues. From germline, CDR1 is MGHRA and CDR2 YSYEKL. The CDR3 DNA reads TGCGCCAGCAGCCAAGAGGATGGGGCCTGGACAGCTCCTACTAACTATGGCTACACCTTC. It yields the protein CASSQEDGAWTAPTNYGYTF.

This clonotype was detected a few times. The chain joins TRBV6-5 to TRBJ2-1, with unresolved D. Germline values: CDR1 MNHEY, CDR2 SVGAGI. The CDR3 is 11 amino acids. V lost 3 bases, J lost 8 bases, and 5 bases lay in between. CDR3 residues: CASSYSDEQFF. CDR3 bases: TGTGCCAGCAGTTATTCAGATGAGCAGTTCTTC.

This clonotype was detected many times. This sequence joins TRBV12-3 or TRBV12-4 and TRBJ1-2, with 9 nucleotides matching TRBD1. The CDR3 totals 13 residues. V lost 0 bases and J lost 8; bases outside the gene matches: 1. The CDR3, as DNA: TGTGCCAGCAGTTTAGCGGGACAGGGAGGCTACACCTTC. Amino acid sequence: CASSLAGQGGYTF.

The count of this clonotype is one. As the CDR3 is not closed by the conserved phenylalanine or tryptophan, this likely results from a read error. The genes are TRBV20-1 and TRBJ2-7; the match to TRBD2 covers 11 bases. Germline loops: CDR1 DFQATT, CDR2 SNEGSKA (reference sequence). The CDR3 extends over 15 amino acids. The J segment lost 1 base and the V segment lost 3 bases, leaving 5 bases of the junction unmatched. Here the CDR3 reads CSARETSGESYEQYL. CDR3 nucleotides: TGCAGTGCTAGGGAGACTAGCGGGGAATCCTACGAGCAGTACCTC.